The T cell receptor (beta chain) described here comes from a study of blood T cell repertoires in COVID-19. Looking at the study overall: T cells, B-cell-depleted T cells, or PBMCs supplied cDNA or gDNA.

The table came from immunoSEQ multiplex PCR; TCRdb's copy has only in-frame clones and leaves some out. The table shows about 280,000 clones, with about 85% occurring only once. Material: PBMCs or T cells enriched from blood (not recorded which). The receptor's source is a woman aged 50 to 60 who had recovered from COVID-19.

CDR3 in amino acids: CASSSGTGGYTF. The DNA of the CDR3 is TGTGCCAGCAGTTCCGGGACAGGGGGCTACACCTTC. This chain uses TRBV6-5 with TRBJ1-2; 9 bases agree with TRBD1. This CDR3 is 12 amino acids long. Unmatched junction bases numbered 2, after V lost 4 bases and J lost 8 bases. CDR1 is MNHEY and CDR2 is SVGAGI in the germline V gene.